This T cell receptor beta chain came from a study of OX40 agonist ivuxolimab in advanced cancers. Study information: The patients received ivuxolimab by intravenous route every 2 weeks at 0.01 to 10 mg/kg. Study-level points and caveats: Fewer expanded clones were found on average in CD4+ than in CD8+ T cells. At 0.1 to 3.0 mg/kg, clonal expansion of CD4+ and CD8+ blood T cells had occurred by week 6.

CDR3 length: 15 amino acids. V dropped 6 bases and J dropped 0 bases, with 15 bases sitting between them. CDR1 is KGHSH and CDR2 is LQKENI in the germline V gene. A remark on this clone: Its cognate antigen is unknown.

The data were produced by immunoSEQ multiplex PCR, yet TCRdb's version contains in-frame clones alone and is incomplete. Of fewer than 35,000 clones in the sample, roughly 79% were seen once. The sequencing here drew on CD4+ or CD8+ T cells sorted from blood, taken in a trial of the OX40 agonist ivuxolimab. This receptor was taken from an adult with an advanced solid tumor such as melanoma, head and neck, liver or kidney cancer. This sequence joins TRBV18 and TRBJ2-7; weak D call: TRBD1 (5 bases). CDR3 amino acids: CASSVTGDPSYEQYF. The DNA for the CDR3 is TGTGCCAGCTCGGTCACAGGAGACCCCTCCTACGAGCAGTACTTC.